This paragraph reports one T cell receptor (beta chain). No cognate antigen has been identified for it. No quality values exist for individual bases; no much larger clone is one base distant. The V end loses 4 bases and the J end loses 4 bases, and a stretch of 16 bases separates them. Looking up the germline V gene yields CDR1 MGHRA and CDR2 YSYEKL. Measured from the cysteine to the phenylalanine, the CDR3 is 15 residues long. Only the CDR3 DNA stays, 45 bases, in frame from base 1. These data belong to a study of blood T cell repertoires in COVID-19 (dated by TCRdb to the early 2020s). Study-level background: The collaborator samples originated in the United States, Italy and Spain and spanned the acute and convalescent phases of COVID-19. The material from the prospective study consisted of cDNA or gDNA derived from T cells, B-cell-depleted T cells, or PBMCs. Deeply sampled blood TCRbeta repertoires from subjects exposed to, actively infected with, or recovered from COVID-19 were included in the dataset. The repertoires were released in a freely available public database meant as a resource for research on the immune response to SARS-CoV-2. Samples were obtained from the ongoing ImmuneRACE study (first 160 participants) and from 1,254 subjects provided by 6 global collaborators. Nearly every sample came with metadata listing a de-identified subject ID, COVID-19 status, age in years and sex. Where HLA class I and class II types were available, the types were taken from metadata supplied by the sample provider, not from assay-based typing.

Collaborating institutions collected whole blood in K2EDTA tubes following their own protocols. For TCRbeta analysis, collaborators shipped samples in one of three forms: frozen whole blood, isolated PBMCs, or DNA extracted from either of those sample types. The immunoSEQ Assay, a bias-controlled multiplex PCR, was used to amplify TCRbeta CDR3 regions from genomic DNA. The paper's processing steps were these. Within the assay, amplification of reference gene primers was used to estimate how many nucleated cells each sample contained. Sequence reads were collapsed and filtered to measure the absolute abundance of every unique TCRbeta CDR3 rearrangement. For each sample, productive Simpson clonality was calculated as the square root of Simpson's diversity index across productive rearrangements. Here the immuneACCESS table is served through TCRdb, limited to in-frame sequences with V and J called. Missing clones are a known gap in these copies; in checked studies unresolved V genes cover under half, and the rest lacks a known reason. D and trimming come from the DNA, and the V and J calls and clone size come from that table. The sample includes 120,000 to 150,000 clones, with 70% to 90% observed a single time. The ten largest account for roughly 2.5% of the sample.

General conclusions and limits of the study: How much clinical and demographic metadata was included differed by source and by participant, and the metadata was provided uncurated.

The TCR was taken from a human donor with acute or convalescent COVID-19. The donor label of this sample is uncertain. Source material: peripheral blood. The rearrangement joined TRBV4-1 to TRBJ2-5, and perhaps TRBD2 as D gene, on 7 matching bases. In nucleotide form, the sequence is TGCGCCAGCAGCCCAACCACGGGGGGCCTAGAGACCCAGTACTTC. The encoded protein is CASSPTTGGLETQYF.